The rows below give T cell receptor beta chains drawn from one sample of a study of cytomegalovirus exposure and HLA in healthy donors. Clones were read by immunoSEQ multiplex PCR, and TCRdb kept only the in-frame ones, dropping some. Of roughly 200,000 clones in the sample, roughly 81% were seen once. Material for sequencing was PBMCs. The receptors originated from a young woman in good health and CMV-seronegative. The CDR3 runs from the conserved cysteine through the conserved F or W. D genes are given only for firm matches. Clone size is given for some rows only: seen once, a few or many times, or a class if the clone is expanded.

D gene: TRBD2
V gene: TRBV6-1
J gene: TRBJ2-7
clone size: .
CDR3 protein: CASRLSSGGSYEQYF
CDR3 DNA: TGTGCCAGCAGGCTATCTAGCGGAGGGAGCTACGAGCAGTACTTC

D gene: .
V gene: TRBV27
J gene: TRBJ2-6
clone size: few
CDR3 protein: CASRGSGTHFRGANVLTF
CDR3 DNA: TGTGCCAGCAGGGGGTCCGGGACACACTTTCGAGGGGCCAACGTCCTGACTTTC

D gene: TRBD2
V gene: TRBV28
J gene: TRBJ2-7
clone size: .
CDR3 protein: CASSSKRGGRYEQYF
CDR3 DNA: TGTGCCAGCAGTTCGAAGCGGGGGGGGCGCTACGAGCAGTACTTC

D gene: TRBD1
V gene: TRBV7-8
J gene: TRBJ1-5
clone size: many
CDR3 protein: CASTSDRGNQPQHF
CDR3 DNA: TGTGCCAGCACCTCCGACAGGGGCAATCAGCCCCAGCATTTT

D gene: .
V gene: TRBV11-3
J gene: TRBJ1-1
clone size: .
CDR3 protein: CASSLVAGSTEAFF
CDR3 DNA: TGTGCCAGCAGCTTAGTAGCCGGGAGCACTGAAGCTTTCTTT

D gene: TRBD2
V gene: TRBV18
J gene: TRBJ2-3
clone size: .
CDR3 protein: CASSGYGGGATDTQYF
CDR3 DNA: TGTGCCAGCTCAGGATATGGCGGGGGGGCCACAGATACGCAGTATTTT

D gene: TRBD1
V gene: TRBV7-9
J gene: TRBJ1-5
clone size: .
CDR3 protein: CASSIGQEHEGPQHF
CDR3 DNA: TGTGCCAGCAGCATTGGACAGGAACACGAGGGGCCCCAGCATTTT

D gene: .
V gene: TRBV19
J gene: TRBJ1-2
clone size: few
CDR3 protein: CASMRGKSFYGYTF
CDR3 DNA: TGTGCCAGTATGAGGGGGAAATCTTTCTATGGCTACACCTTC

D gene: .
V gene: TRBV28
J gene: TRBJ2-7
clone size: .
CDR3 protein: CASISGTISYEQYF
CDR3 DNA: TGTGCCAGCATCTCCGGGACAATCTCCTACGAGCAGTACTTC

D gene: .
V gene: TRBV4-1
J gene: TRBJ2-2
clone size: .
CDR3 protein: CASSTPPGENTGELFF
CDR3 DNA: TGCGCCAGCAGCACCCCGCCGGGGGAGAACACCGGGGAGCTGTTTTTT

D gene: .
V gene: TRBV18
J gene: TRBJ1-4
clone size: once
CDR3 protein: CASSPPPEKLFF
CDR3 DNA: TGTGCCAGCTCACCCCCCCCGGAAAAACTGTTTTTT

D gene: TRBD1
V gene: TRBV5-4
J gene: TRBJ2-5
clone size: .
CDR3 protein: CASSGRDRVKETQYF
CDR3 DNA: TGTGCCAGCAGCGGCCGGGACAGGGTAAAAGAGACCCAGTACTTC

D gene: .
V gene: TRBV30
J gene: TRBJ2-7
clone size: .
CDR3 protein: CAWSVGHLSSYEQYF
CDR3 DNA: TGTGCCTGGAGTGTCGGACACCTTAGCTCCTACGAGCAGTACTTC

D gene: .
V gene: TRBV1
J gene: TRBJ2-1
clone size: .
CDR3 protein: CTSSQDTPRTSGSYNEQFF
CDR3 DNA: TGCACCAGCAGCCAAGATACCCCGAGGACTAGCGGCTCCTACAATGAGCAGTTCTTC

D gene: .
V gene: TRBV6-5
J gene: TRBJ2-7
clone size: .
CDR3 protein: CATLGRVEQYF
CDR3 DNA: TGTGCCACCCTTGGTCGGGTCGAGCAGTACTTC

D gene: .
V gene: TRBV27
J gene: TRBJ1-2
clone size: .
CDR3 protein: CASSLAQGSGYTF
CDR3 DNA: TGTGCCAGCAGTTTAGCACAGGGAAGTGGCTACACCTTC

D gene: TRBD1
V gene: TRBV18
J gene: TRBJ2-7
clone size: .
CDR3 protein: CASSSRTGADEQYF
CDR3 DNA: TGTGCCAGCTCATCCCGGACAGGGGCTGACGAGCAGTACTTC

D gene: TRBD1
V gene: TRBV14
J gene: TRBJ1-1
clone size: .
CDR3 protein: CASSRWGQLNTEAFF
CDR3 DNA: TGTGCCAGCAGCCGGTGGGGACAGCTGAACACTGAAGCTTTCTTT

D gene: TRBD1
V gene: TRBV4-1
J gene: TRBJ1-1
clone size: few
CDR3 protein: CASSRPGQGNTEAFF
CDR3 DNA: TGCGCCAGCAGCCGACCGGGACAGGGGAACACTGAAGCTTTCTTT

D gene: .
V gene: TRBV7-3
J gene: TRBJ2-2
clone size: .
CDR3 protein: CASSPAGPGELFF
CDR3 DNA: TGTGCCAGCAGCCCGGCGGGACCCGGGGAGCTGTTTTTT

D gene: .
V gene: TRBV6-1
J gene: TRBJ1-3
clone size: .
CDR3 protein: CASSESPASSGNTIYF
CDR3 DNA: TGTGCCAGCAGTGAATCACCCGCGTCCTCTGGAAACACCATATATTTT

D gene: TRBD1
V gene: TRBV13
J gene: TRBJ1-3
clone size: once
CDR3 protein: CASSPGTGAGGNTIYF
CDR3 DNA: TGTGCCAGCAGCCCCGGGACAGGGGCTGGAGGAAACACCATATATTTT

D gene: .
V gene: TRBV5-3
J gene: TRBJ1-5
clone size: .
CDR3 protein: CARSPLPRRNQPQHF
CDR3 DNA: TGTGCCAGAAGCCCCCTCCCTAGGCGCAATCAGCCCCAGCATTTT

D gene: .
V gene: TRBV21-1
J gene: TRBJ2-2
clone size: .
CDR3 protein: CASSRDRVSGGNTGELFF
CDR3 DNA: TGTGCCAGCAGCCGGGACAGGGTCTCTGGGGGTAACACCGGGGAGCTGTTTTTT

D gene: .
V gene: TRBV6-1
J gene: TRBJ2-1
clone size: .
CDR3 protein: CASQRDTGYKQFF
CDR3 DNA: TGTGCCTCCCAAAGGGACACGGGTTATAAGCAGTTCTTC

D gene: TRBD1
V gene: TRBV2
J gene: TRBJ1-2
clone size: .
CDR3 protein: CASRRTGDSGGSYGYTF
CDR3 DNA: TGTGCCAGCAGGCGGACAGGGGATTCCGGGGGCTCCTATGGCTACACCTTC

D gene: .
V gene: TRBV6-6
J gene: TRBJ1-3
clone size: .
CDR3 protein: CASSYEGSSGNTIYF
CDR3 DNA: TGTGCCAGCAGTTATGAGGGTAGCTCTGGAAACACCATATATTTT

D gene: .
V gene: TRBV28
J gene: TRBJ2-7
clone size: few
CDR3 protein: CASSPDIAGYEQYF
CDR3 DNA: TGTGCCAGCAGCCCGGACATTGCCGGCTACGAGCAGTACTTC

D gene: .
V gene: TRBV9
J gene: TRBJ2-7
clone size: .
CDR3 protein: CASSVEQATEQYF
CDR3 DNA: TGTGCCAGCAGCGTAGAACAAGCGACCGAGCAGTACTTC

D gene: .
V gene: TRBV28
J gene: TRBJ2-7
clone size: .
CDR3 protein: CASSYLYSMGGRYEQYF
CDR3 DNA: TGTGCCAGCAGTTATCTGTACAGTATGGGGGGTCGGTACGAGCAGTACTTC

D gene: .
V gene: TRBV18
J gene: TRBJ1-3
clone size: .
CDR3 protein: CASSPNAGVNTIYF
CDR3 DNA: TGTGCCAGCTCACCGAATGCGGGGGTGAACACCATATATTTT

D gene: TRBD1
V gene: TRBV29-1
J gene: TRBJ2-5
clone size: .
CDR3 protein: CSDRTGGSLGTQYF
CDR3 DNA: TGCAGCGACCGGACAGGGGGTTCCCTGGGGACCCAGTACTTC

D gene: .
V gene: TRBV7-3
J gene: TRBJ1-2
clone size: few
CDR3 protein: CASSSPDSYGYTF
CDR3 DNA: TGTGCCAGCAGCTCCCCGGACAGCTATGGCTACACCTTC

D gene: .
V gene: TRBV4-1
J gene: TRBJ2-7
clone size: .
CDR3 protein: CASSQERIFYEQYF
CDR3 DNA: TGCGCCAGCAGCCAGGAGCGGATATTCTACGAGCAGTACTTC

D gene: .
V gene: TRBV29-1
J gene: TRBJ1-1
clone size: .
CDR3 protein: CSVEDPPPPGTEAFF
CDR3 DNA: TGCAGCGTTGAAGATCCCCCCCCGCCAGGCACTGAAGCTTTCTTT

D gene: .
V gene: TRBV9
J gene: TRBJ2-7
clone size: few
CDR3 protein: CASSALDPVGEQYF
CDR3 DNA: TGTGCCAGCAGCGCACTAGACCCCGTGGGCGAGCAGTACTTC

D gene: .
V gene: TRBV5-1
J gene: TRBJ2-3
clone size: .
CDR3 protein: CASSWGDSDTQYF
CDR3 DNA: TGCGCCAGCAGCTGGGGGGATTCAGATACGCAGTATTTT

D gene: .
V gene: TRBV18
J gene: TRBJ2-1
clone size: .
CDR3 protein: CASSPRVQGDEQFF
CDR3 DNA: TGTGCCAGCTCACCACGTGTGCAGGGCGATGAGCAGTTCTTC

D gene: TRBD1
V gene: TRBV2
J gene: TRBJ1-6
clone size: .
CDR3 protein: CASSATGSVSPLHF
CDR3 DNA: TGTGCCAGCAGTGCGACAGGGTCCGTATCACCCCTCCACTTT

D gene: TRBD1
V gene: TRBV7-3
J gene: TRBJ2-2
clone size: .
CDR3 protein: CASSLRVTGLGELFF
CDR3 DNA: TGTGCCAGCAGCTTAAGAGTGACAGGGTTGGGGGAGCTGTTTTTT

D gene: .
V gene: TRBV11-3
J gene: TRBJ2-3
clone size: .
CDR3 protein: CASSLGLDTQYF
CDR3 DNA: TGTGCCAGCAGCTTGGGACTAGATACGCAGTATTTT

D gene: TRBD2
V gene: TRBV30
J gene: TRBJ2-5
clone size: few
CDR3 protein: CAWSVTSGVTAQYF
CDR3 DNA: TGTGCCTGGAGTGTAACCAGCGGGGTTACGGCCCAGTACTTC

D gene: .
V gene: TRBV18
J gene: TRBJ1-4
clone size: .
CDR3 protein: CASSPPGLGKLFF
CDR3 DNA: TGTGCCAGCTCACCACCGGGCTTGGGAAAACTGTTTTTT

D gene: TRBD1
V gene: TRBV6-1
J gene: TRBJ1-1
clone size: .
CDR3 protein: CASTFGQGYTEAFF
CDR3 DNA: TGTGCCAGCACCTTCGGACAGGGCTACACTGAAGCTTTCTTT

D gene: TRBD2
V gene: TRBV30
J gene: TRBJ2-5
clone size: .
CDR3 protein: CAWSKTGTSGIETQYF
CDR3 DNA: TGTGCCTGGAGTAAGACCGGGACTAGCGGGATCGAGACCCAGTACTTC

D gene: .
V gene: TRBV27
J gene: TRBJ2-7
clone size: .
CDR3 protein: CASSLIGSSYEQYF
CDR3 DNA: TGTGCCAGCAGTTTAATCGGGAGCTCCTACGAGCAGTACTTC

D gene: .
V gene: TRBV6-1
J gene: TRBJ2-3
clone size: .
CDR3 protein: CAGAGQRTDTQYF
CDR3 DNA: TGTGCCGGCGCGGGACAGCGCACAGATACGCAGTATTTT

D gene: .
V gene: TRBV9
J gene: TRBJ1-5
clone size: .
CDR3 protein: CASSVAGNSNQPQHF
CDR3 DNA: TGTGCCAGCAGCGTAGCCGGGAACAGCAATCAGCCCCAGCATTTT

D gene: .
V gene: TRBV2
J gene: TRBJ1-4
clone size: .
CDR3 protein: CASTRPGSTNEKLFF
CDR3 DNA: TGTGCCAGCACCCGCCCAGGGTCAACTAATGAAAAACTGTTTTTT

D gene: TRBD1
V gene: TRBV5-1
J gene: TRBJ1-2
clone size: .
CDR3 protein: CASSVGTGSPGYTF
CDR3 DNA: TGCGCCAGCAGCGTCGGGACAGGATCTCCTGGCTACACCTTC

D gene: TRBD2
V gene: TRBV18
J gene: TRBJ2-1
clone size: .
CDR3 protein: CASSPPELPSGGYEQFF
CDR3 DNA: TGTGCCAGCTCACCACCGGAGCTTCCTAGCGGGGGTTATGAGCAGTTCTTC

D gene: .
V gene: TRBV30
J gene: TRBJ1-4
clone size: .
CDR3 protein: CAWSVGGPDEKLFF
CDR3 DNA: TGTGCCTGGAGTGTGGGGGGGCCGGATGAAAAACTGTTTTTT

D gene: TRBD2
V gene: TRBV5-4
J gene: TRBJ2-2
clone size: .
CDR3 protein: CASTDPSGGEIVTGELFF
CDR3 DNA: TGTGCCAGCACCGACCCAAGCGGGGGGGAAATCGTCACCGGGGAGCTGTTTTTT